A single sample gave rise to the 9 T cell receptor beta chains below, sequenced in a study of blood T cell repertoires in COVID-19. Clones were sequenced by immunoSEQ multiplex PCR, and TCRdb holds only the in-frame ones, with some missing. There are around 46,000 clones in the sample; around 86% occur only once, and 5% lies in the top ten. What was sequenced was peripheral blood. Receptor source: a man aged 35 to 55 with active COVID-19.

The V call is TRBV29-1, the J call TRBJ2-1, with D possibly TRBD1 on 6 matching bases. Germline loops: CDR1 SQVTM, CDR2 ANQGSEA. V was shortened by 8 bases and J by 5 bases, with 10 bases between the two germline ends. The CDR3 has 11 residues. CDR3 loop: CSLGADNEQFF. CDR3 in DNA: TGCAGCCTGGGGGCAGACAATGAGCAGTTCTTC.

The chain joins TRBV3-1 (or the pseudogene TRBV3-2) to TRBJ2-7, with 9 bases that match TRBD1. The V segment lost 1 base and the J segment 5 bases; nucleotides outside the gene matches: 9. This CDR3 region has 16 residues. CDR1 is LGHDT and CDR2 is YNNKEL in the germline V gene (reference sequence). The CDR3 spells CASSQVLRTGVNEQYF. The DNA for the CDR3 is TGTGCCAGCAGCCAAGTCCTACGGACAGGGGTCAACGAGCAGTACTTC.

Only one count was recorded for this clone. The V call is TRBV2, the J call TRBJ2-1, with TRBD2 matching over 13 bases. CDR1 and CDR2 from the germline V gene are SNHLY and FYNNEI. This CDR3 comprises 15 residues. J gave up 6 bases and V 6 bases, and 5 bases lay outside the gene matches. For the CDR3, the DNA is TGTGCCAGCAGACTAGCGGGAGGGCCGTTCAATGAGCAGTTCTTC. Its protein product is CASRLAGGPFNEQFF. The entire variable domain, with the rest obtained from reference TRBV2 and TRBJ2-1, is as follows: EPEVTQTPSHQVTQMGQEVILRCVPISNHLYFYWYRQILGQKVEFLVSFYNNEISEKSEIFDDQFSVERPDGSNFTLKIRSTKLEDSAMYFCASRLAGGPFNEQFFGPGTRLTVL.

The J gene is TRBJ2-1, the V gene TRBV27; the match to TRBD2 covers 11 bases. After removal of 0 bases from V and 3 bases from J, the junction contained 4 bases not matched to a gene. The CDR3 is 17 residues long. Germline V gene lookup returns CDR1 MNHEY and CDR2 SMNVEV (reference sequence). CDR3 loop: CASSLSLAGGLYNEQFF. In nucleotides, the CDR3 is TGTGCCAGCAGTTTATCGCTAGCGGGGGGCCTCTACAATGAGCAGTTCTTC.

The chain joins TRBV6-5 to TRBJ2-7; tentatively, D is TRBD2 (6 bases). Trimming left V 4 bases short and J 0 bases short, with 13 bases between. Germline V gives CDR1 MNHEY, CDR2 SVGAGI. CDR3 length: 15 residues. CDR3 in DNA: TGTGCCAGCAGTTTAGGAGGGAGCCACTCCTACGAGCAGTACTTC. Protein product: CASSLGGSHSYEQYF.

The chain combines TRBV14 with TRBJ2-7; a weak D match, TRBD2 (6 bases). Trimming shortened V by 1 base and J by 5 bases, and 24 bases separated the two germline ends. Germline loops: CDR1 SGHDN, CDR2 FVKESK. This CDR3 is built from 18 residues. The DNA of the CDR3 is TGTGCCAGCAGCCAAGTCCTTCGGCCCGCCTCGGGAGCCCACGAGCAGTACTTC. It specifies CASSQVLRPASGAHEQYF.

V is TRBV6-5 and J is TRBJ2-2; weak D call: TRBD1 (6 bases). Germline V gives CDR1 MNHEY, CDR2 SVGAGI. This CDR3 region has 12 residues. V was trimmed by 5 bases and J by 6 bases, leaving 7 bases between them. CDR3 residues: CASSRTAGELFF. The CDR3 DNA is TGTGCCAGCAGTCGGACAGCCGGGGAGCTGTTTTTT.

This chain links TRBV10-3 with TRBJ2-1, with TRBD2 matching 9 bases. Germline loops: CDR1 ENHRY, CDR2 SYGVKD. The CDR3 contains 16 residues. V shed 7 bases and J 3 bases; nucleotides not matched to a gene: 10. CDR3 nucleotide sequence: TGTGCCATCACAGCCAGCGGGAGGACCAACTACAATGAGCAGTTCTTC. Translation: CAITASGRTNYNEQFF.

The rearrangement links TRBV19 to TRBJ1-2, with 7 bases lining up with TRBD1. CDR1 and CDR2 (germline): LNHDA, SQIVND (reference sequence). J gave up 1 base and V 5 bases, and 10 bases lay outside the gene matches. CDR3 length: 16 amino acids. CDR3 sequence (DNA): TGTGCCAGTAGTCGCCGGGACAGAGATTATAACTATGGCTACACCTTC. This encodes CASSRRDRDYNYGYTF.